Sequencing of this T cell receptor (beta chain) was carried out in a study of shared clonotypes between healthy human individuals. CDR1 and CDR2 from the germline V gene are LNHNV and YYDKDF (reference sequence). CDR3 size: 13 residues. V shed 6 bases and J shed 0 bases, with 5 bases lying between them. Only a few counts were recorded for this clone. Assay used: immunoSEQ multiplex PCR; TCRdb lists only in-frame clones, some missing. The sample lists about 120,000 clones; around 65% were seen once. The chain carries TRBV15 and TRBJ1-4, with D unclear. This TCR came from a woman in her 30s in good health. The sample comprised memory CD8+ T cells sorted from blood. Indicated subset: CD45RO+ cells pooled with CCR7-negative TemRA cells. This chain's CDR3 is CATSTATNEKLFF. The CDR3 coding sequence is TGTGCCACCAGTACAGCAACTAATGAAAAACTGTTTTTT.